This entry lists 21 T cell receptor beta chains sequenced from one sample in a study of shared clonotypes between healthy human individuals. Method: immunoSEQ multiplex PCR; TCRdb's copy keeps in-frame clones and lacks some. This sample yields around 700,000 clones, of which approximately 79% are seen a single time; around 1.6% belongs to the top ten. The specimen sequenced was memory CD4+ T cells sorted from blood. Regarding subset: CD45RA-negative fraction. The origin of the receptors is a woman younger than 45 in good health.

The chain is built from TRBV27 and TRBJ1-2, with 7 bases lining up with TRBD1. The germline gives CDR1 MNHEY, CDR2 SMNVEV (reference sequence). This CDR3 has 16 amino acids. Trimming at V came to 6 bases and at J to 0 bases, leaving 10 bases not matched to a gene. CDR3 nucleotide sequence: TGTGCCAGCAGCCCCAGGGGGACCGAAACTAACTATGGCTACACCTTC. It encodes CASSPRGTETNYGYTF.

CDR3 coding DNA: TGTGCCAGCAGCTTAGATTGGCGGGAGGGCCCCGGGGAGCTGTTTTTT. The encoded protein is CASSLDWREGPGELFF. The chain joins TRBV11-2 to TRBJ2-2; TRBD2 agrees at 9 bases. The CDR3 length is 16 residues. Germline values: CDR1 SGHAT, CDR2 FQNNGV. The V segment lost 0 bases and the J segment 6 bases; nucleotides outside the gene matches: 5.

The chain combines TRBV6-6 with TRBJ1-5; 12 bases fit TRBD1. Germline V lookup: CDR1 MNHNY, CDR2 SVGAGI (reference sequence). With 5 bases clipped from V and 7 bases from J, the junction kept 9 bases outside the gene matches. This CDR3 has 16 amino acids. CDR3 protein: CASSPGTGGAGQPQHF. The CDR3 nucleotides read TGTGCCAGCAGTCCCGGGACAGGGGGCGCGGGGCAGCCCCAGCATTTT.

This clone was counted only a few times. J is TRBJ1-1 and V is TRBV10-1, with TRBD1 matching 7 bases. V dropped 3 bases and J dropped 7; count of bases not matched to a gene: 14. The CDR3 runs 16 residues. Germline CDR1 reads WNHNN; CDR2 reads SYGVQD (reference sequence). CDR3 DNA sequence: TGCGCCAGCAGTGACAATAGGGGGCTCGGTCGGGGTGAAGCTTTCTTT. It specifies CASSDNRGLGRGEAFF.

The V call is TRBV19, the J call TRBJ2-7; TRBD2 aligns across 10 bases. J gave up 3 bases and V 4 bases, and 0 bases lay outside the gene matches. The CDR3 has 13 residues. From germline, CDR1 is LNHDA and CDR2 SQIVND (reference sequence). This chain's CDR3 is CASSRLAGYEQYF. The CDR3 DNA reads TGTGCCAGTAGTAGACTAGCGGGCTACGAGCAGTACTTC.

The chain couples TRBV19 to TRBJ2-1; 7 bases line up with TRBD2. Germline V gene sequence: CDR1 LNHDA, CDR2 SQIVND (reference sequence). J was trimmed by 0 bases and V by 5 bases; bases with no gene match: 4. The CDR3 consists of 15 residues. The CDR3 sequence: CASSFGTNSYNEQFF. In DNA, the CDR3 is TGTGCCAGTAGTTTCGGGACTAACTCCTACAATGAGCAGTTCTTC.

The chain employs TRBV28 and TRBJ1-5; tentatively, D is TRBD1 (5 bases). The germline V gene has CDR1 MDHEN and CDR2 SYDVKM. The CDR3 is 15 residues long. The germline V and J ends were trimmed by 4 bases and 3 bases, with 13 bases remaining between them. The CDR3, as DNA: TGTGCCAGCAGTTCCCCCGGGGGAAACAATCAGCCCCAGCATTTT. Its protein product is CASSSPGGNNQPQHF. Drawing the rest from reference TRBV28 and TRBJ1-5, the complete variable domain is DVKVTQSSRYLVKRTGEKVFLECVQDMDHENMFWYRQDPGLGLRLIYFSYDVKMKEKGDIPEGYSVSREKKERFSLILESASTNQTSMYLCASSSPGGNNQPQHFGDGTRLSIL.

This clone was detected only a few times. The rearrangement links TRBV10-1 to TRBJ2-1, with 9 bases that match TRBD2. Germline CDR1 WNHNN, CDR2 SYGVQD (reference sequence). The CDR3 runs to 16 residues. J was trimmed by 1 base and V by 4 bases; bases with no gene match: 5. CDR3 nucleotide sequence: TGCGCCAGCAGTGCCACGACTAGCGGATCCTACAATGAGCAGTTCTTC. Its protein product is CASSATTSGSYNEQFF.

The chain employs TRBV4-1 and TRBJ2-7, with D possibly TRBD2 on 6 matching bases. This CDR3 is 16 amino acids long. The germline V gene has CDR1 MGHRA and CDR2 YSYEKL. Trimming stripped 0 bases from V and 0 bases from J, with 12 bases between. CDR3 sequence reads: CASSQDPSETSYEQYF. CDR3 coding DNA: TGCGCCAGCAGCCAAGACCCTAGCGAGACCTCCTACGAGCAGTACTTC.

The rearrangement links TRBV19 to TRBJ2-4; 7 nucleotides match TRBD1. The V gene end was trimmed by 3 bases and the J gene end by 8 bases; junction bases not matched to a gene: 10. This CDR3 is 15 amino acids long. The germline CDR1 and CDR2 sequences are LNHDA and SQIVND (reference sequence). CDR3 in amino acids: CASSIGRGYSDIQYF. DNA for the CDR3: TGTGCCAGTAGTATCGGCAGGGGGTACTCGGACATTCAGTACTTC.

This sequence joins TRBV27 and TRBJ2-4; D is uncertain. Trimming stripped 5 bases from V and 0 bases from J, with 11 bases between. CDR1 is MNHEY and CDR2 is SMNVEV in the germline V gene (reference sequence). The CDR3 length is 15 residues. DNA for the CDR3: TGTGCCAGCAGTACTCCCAACTTAGCCAAAAACATTCAGTACTTC. Encoded protein: CASSTPNLAKNIQYF.

As to this clone: The sample carries other DNA sequences with the same CDR3. The CDR3 nucleotides are TGCGCCAGCAGCCAAGAAGTATACAATGAGCAGTTCTTC. Its protein product is CASSQEVYNEQFF. J is TRBJ2-1 and V is TRBV4-1; D is uncertain. The V end was cut by 0 bases, the J end by 4 bases, with 4 bases between. This CDR3 contains 13 residues. Germline V gene sequence: CDR1 MGHRA, CDR2 YSYEKL.

About this clone itself: Other DNA sequences in the sample encode the same CDR3. The chain links TRBV6-5 to TRBJ2-1; 9 bases agree with TRBD2. Trimming at V came to 2 bases and at J to 6 bases, leaving 2 bases not matched to a gene. From germline, CDR1 is MNHEY and CDR2 SVGAGI. This CDR3 is built from 14 residues. CDR3 sequence (DNA): TGTGCCAGCAGTTACGGGCGGGAGGGCAATGAGCAGTTCTTC. This gives the protein CASSYGREGNEQFF.

The J gene is TRBJ1-1, the V gene TRBV6-5; 9 nucleotides agree with TRBD1. The CDR3 sequence is 15 residues long. With V trimmed by 8 bases and J by 1 base, 8 bases remained unmatched. Germline-derived CDR1 and CDR2 are MNHEY and SVGAGI. CDR3 protein: CASARQGVGNTEAFF. The CDR3, as DNA: TGTGCCAGCGCCCGACAGGGGGTAGGGAACACTGAAGCTTTCTTT.

The V and J genes are TRBV27 and TRBJ2-3; no definite D call. The germline V gene has CDR1 MNHEY and CDR2 SMNVEV (reference sequence). The CDR3 totals 14 residues. V was trimmed by 0 bases and J by 2 bases, leaving 6 bases between them. The CDR3 DNA is TGTGCCAGCAGTTTATCGAGAAACACAGATACGCAGTATTTT. It codes for CASSLSRNTDTQYF.

As concerns this clone: A far larger clone is only one base removed, so a read error is likely. This sample also contains other DNA sequences that code for the same CDR3. The chain employs TRBV2 and TRBJ1-5; 7 bases map to TRBD1. Unmatched junction bases numbered 3, after V lost 3 bases and J lost 4 bases. Germline loops: CDR1 SNHLY, CDR2 FYNNEI. This CDR3 has 14 amino acids. The CDR3 region has the DNA TGTGCCAGCAGTGACAGGGGGGGTAATCAGCCCCAGCATTTT. Translated, it gives CASSDRGGNQPQHF.

This sequence joins TRBV28 and TRBJ1-1; D perhaps matches TRBD1 (5 bases). V was clipped by 8 bases and J by 0 bases, with 13 bases between them. This CDR3 is built from 14 residues. CDR1 MDHEN and CDR2 SYDVKM come from the germline V gene. CDR3 bases: TGTGCCAGCGGGACGGGGTACATGAACACTGAAGCTTTCTTT. Protein product: CASGTGYMNTEAFF. Full variable domain (missing parts from reference TRBV28 and TRBJ1-1): DVKVTQSSRYLVKRTGEKVFLECVQDMDHENMFWYRQDPGLGLRLIYFSYDVKMKEKGDIPEGYSVSREKKERFSLILESASTNQTSMYLCASGTGYMNTEAFFGQGTRLTVV.

The genes are TRBV6-5 and TRBJ1-2; 9 bases agree with TRBD1. Germline trimming cut 7 bases from V and 7 bases from J; bases unmatched to any gene: 7. Germline loops: CDR1 MNHEY, CDR2 SVGAGI. The length of the CDR3 is 13 residues. CDR3 residues: CASNSGTGFGYTF. CDR3 in DNA: TGTGCCAGCAACTCCGGGACAGGGTTTGGCTACACCTTC.

This rearrangement joins TRBV19 to TRBJ1-4, with no clear D. This CDR3 spans 14 amino acids. Germline V gene data show CDR1 as LNHDA and CDR2 as SQIVND (reference sequence). V was trimmed by 8 bases and J by 2 bases, leaving 12 bases between them. CDR3 bases: TGTGCCAGTGGGGAGGGCAGCACTAATGAAAAACTGTTTTTT. Translating gives CASGEGSTNEKLFF.

This chain connects TRBV27 to TRBJ2-3, with TRBD2 matching 11 bases. The length of the CDR3 is 16 residues. Germline lookup yields CDR1 MNHEY and CDR2 SMNVEV (reference sequence). The V and J ends lost 6 bases and 4 bases, in that order; junction bases with no gene match: 9. The CDR3 bases are TGTGCCAGCAGCATGACCGGGACTAGCGGTTCAGATACGCAGTATTTT. Translating gives CASSMTGTSGSDTQYF.

Points on this clone: At one boundary the junction diverges from the germline segment, which might be a read error. The rearrangement links TRBV6-5 to TRBJ2-1; no clear D. Germline lookup yields CDR1 MNHEY and CDR2 SVGAGI. The CDR3 is made up of 12 amino acids. CDR3 in DNA: TGTGCCAGCAGTAACTCCTACAATGAGCAGTTCTTC. Translated: CASSNSYNEQFF.